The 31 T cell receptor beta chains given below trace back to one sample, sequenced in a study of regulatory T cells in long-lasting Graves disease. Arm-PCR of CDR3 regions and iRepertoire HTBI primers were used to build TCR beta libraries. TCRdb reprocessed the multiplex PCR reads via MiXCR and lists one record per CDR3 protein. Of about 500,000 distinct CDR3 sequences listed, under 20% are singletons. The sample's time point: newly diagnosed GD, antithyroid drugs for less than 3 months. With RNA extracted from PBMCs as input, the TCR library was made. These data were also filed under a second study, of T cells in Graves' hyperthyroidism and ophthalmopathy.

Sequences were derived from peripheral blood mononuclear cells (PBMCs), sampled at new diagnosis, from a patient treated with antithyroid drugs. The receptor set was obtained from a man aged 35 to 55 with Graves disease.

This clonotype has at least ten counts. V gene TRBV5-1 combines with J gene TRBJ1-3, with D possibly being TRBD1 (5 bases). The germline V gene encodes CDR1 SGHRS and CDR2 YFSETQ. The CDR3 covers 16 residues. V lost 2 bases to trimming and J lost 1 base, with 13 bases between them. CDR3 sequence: CASSLSDISSGNTIYF. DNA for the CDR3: TGCGCCAGCAGCTTATCGGACATATCATCTGGAAACACCATATATTTT.

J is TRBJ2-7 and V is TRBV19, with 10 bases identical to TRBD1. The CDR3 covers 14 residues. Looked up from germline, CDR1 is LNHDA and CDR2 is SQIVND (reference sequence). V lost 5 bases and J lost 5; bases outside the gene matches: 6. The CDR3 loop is CASSPGTGAHEQYF. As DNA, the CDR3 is TGTGCCAGTAGTCCCGGGACAGGGGCCCACGAGCAGTACTTC.

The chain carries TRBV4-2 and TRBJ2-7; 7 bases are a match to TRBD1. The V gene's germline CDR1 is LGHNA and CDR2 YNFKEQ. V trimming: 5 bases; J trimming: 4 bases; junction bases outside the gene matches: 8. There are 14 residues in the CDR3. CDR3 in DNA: TGTGCCAGCAGCTTACGGGACAGAGATTACGAGCAGTACTTC. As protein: CASSLRDRDYEQYF.

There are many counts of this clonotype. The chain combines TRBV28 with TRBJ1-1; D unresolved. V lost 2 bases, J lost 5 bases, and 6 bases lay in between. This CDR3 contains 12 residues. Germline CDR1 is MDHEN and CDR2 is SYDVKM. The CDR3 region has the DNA TGTGCCAGCAGTTTAATCGGGACTGAAGCTTTCTTT. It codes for CASSLIGTEAFF.

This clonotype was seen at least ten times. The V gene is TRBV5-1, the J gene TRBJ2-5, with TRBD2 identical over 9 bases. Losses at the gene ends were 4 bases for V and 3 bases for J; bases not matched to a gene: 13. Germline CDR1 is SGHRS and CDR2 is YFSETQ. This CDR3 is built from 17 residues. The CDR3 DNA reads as TGCGCCAGCAGCCCGGGTGGGCTGGGACTAGCTAAAGAGACCCAGTACTTC. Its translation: CASSPGGLGLAKETQYF.

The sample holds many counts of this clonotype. CDR3 coding DNA: TGTGCCAGCAGCTTAAAGGGGGGGCCGAGCTCCTACGAGCAGTACTTC. It is translated as CASSLKGGPSSYEQYF. The genes are TRBV7-9 and TRBJ2-7, with D possibly being TRBD2 (7 bases). V lost 2 bases and J 0 bases, leaving 14 bases between the germline ends. Germline V gene sequence: CDR1 SEHNR, CDR2 FQNEAQ (reference sequence). The CDR3 is made up of 16 amino acids. Using reference TRBV7-9 and TRBJ2-7 for the parts outside the CDR3, the full variable domain is DTGVSQNPRHKITKRGQNVTFRCDPISEHNRLYWYRQTLGQGPEFLTYFQNEAQLEKSRLLSDRFSAERPKGSFSTLEIQRTEQGDSAMYLCASSLKGGPSSYEQYFGPGTRLTVT.

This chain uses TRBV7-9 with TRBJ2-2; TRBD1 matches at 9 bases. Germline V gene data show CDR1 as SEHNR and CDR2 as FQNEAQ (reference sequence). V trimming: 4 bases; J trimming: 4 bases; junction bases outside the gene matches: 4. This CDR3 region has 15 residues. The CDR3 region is CASSSRTGATGELFF. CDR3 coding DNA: TGTGCCAGCAGCTCAAGGACAGGGGCCACCGGGGAGCTGTTTTTT.

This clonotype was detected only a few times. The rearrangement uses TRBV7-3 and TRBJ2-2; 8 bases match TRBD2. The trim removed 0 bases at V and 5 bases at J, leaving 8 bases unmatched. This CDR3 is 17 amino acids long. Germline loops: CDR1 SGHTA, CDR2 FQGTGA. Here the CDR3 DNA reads TGTGCCAGCAGCTTAACAGCACCGGGACTAGGGACCGGGGAGCTGTTTTTT. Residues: CASSLTAPGLGTGELFF.

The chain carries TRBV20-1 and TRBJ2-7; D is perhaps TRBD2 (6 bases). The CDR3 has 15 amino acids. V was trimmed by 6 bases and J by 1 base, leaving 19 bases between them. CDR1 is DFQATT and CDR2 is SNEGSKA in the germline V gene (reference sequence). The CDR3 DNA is TGCAGTGCCCCGCGTGGGGGGAGAGGGTCCTACGAGCAGTACTTC. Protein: CSAPRGGRGSYEQYF.

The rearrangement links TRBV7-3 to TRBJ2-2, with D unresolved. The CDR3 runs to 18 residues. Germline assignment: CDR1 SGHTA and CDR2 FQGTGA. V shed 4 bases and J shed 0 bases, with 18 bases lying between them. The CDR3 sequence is CASSSEPSLNTNTGELFF. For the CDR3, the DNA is TGTGCCAGCAGCTCGGAACCGTCACTAAACACGAACACCGGGGAGCTGTTTTTT.

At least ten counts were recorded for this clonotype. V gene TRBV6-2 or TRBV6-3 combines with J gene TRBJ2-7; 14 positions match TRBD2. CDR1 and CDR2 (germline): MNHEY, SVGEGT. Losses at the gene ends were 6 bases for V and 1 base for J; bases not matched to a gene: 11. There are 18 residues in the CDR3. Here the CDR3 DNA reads TGTGCCAGCAGGGGACAGGGACTAGCGGGAGTGGCATCCTACGAGCAGTACTTC. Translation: CASRGQGLAGVASYEQYF.

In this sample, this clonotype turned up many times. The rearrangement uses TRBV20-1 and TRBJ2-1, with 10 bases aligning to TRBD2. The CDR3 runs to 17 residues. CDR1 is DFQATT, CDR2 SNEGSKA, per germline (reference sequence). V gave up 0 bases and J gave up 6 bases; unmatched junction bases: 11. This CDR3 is CSARDLASGSMSNEQFF. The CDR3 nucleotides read TGCAGTGCTAGAGATTTGGCTAGCGGGAGTATGTCCAATGAGCAGTTCTTC.

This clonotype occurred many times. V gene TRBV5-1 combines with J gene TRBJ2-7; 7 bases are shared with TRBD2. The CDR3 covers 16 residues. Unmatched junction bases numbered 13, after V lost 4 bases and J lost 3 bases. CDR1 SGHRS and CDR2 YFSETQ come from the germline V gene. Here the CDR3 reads CASSTNSGAGNYEQYF. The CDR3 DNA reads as TGCGCCAGCAGCACGAATAGCGGAGCGGGGAACTACGAGCAGTACTTC.

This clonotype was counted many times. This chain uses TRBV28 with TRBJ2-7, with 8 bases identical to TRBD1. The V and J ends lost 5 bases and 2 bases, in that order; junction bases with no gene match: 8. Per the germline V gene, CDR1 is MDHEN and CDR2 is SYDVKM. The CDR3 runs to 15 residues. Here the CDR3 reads CASSPPPTGAYEQYF. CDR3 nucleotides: TGTGCCAGCAGTCCACCCCCGACAGGGGCCTACGAGCAGTACTTC.

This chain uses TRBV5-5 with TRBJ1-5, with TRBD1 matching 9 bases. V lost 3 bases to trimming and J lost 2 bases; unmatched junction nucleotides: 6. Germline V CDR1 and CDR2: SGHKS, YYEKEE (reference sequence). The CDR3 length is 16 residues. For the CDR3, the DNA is TGTGCCAGCAGCTGGATGGGGGACAGGGGCAATCAGCCCCAGCATTTT. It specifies CASSWMGDRGNQPQHF.

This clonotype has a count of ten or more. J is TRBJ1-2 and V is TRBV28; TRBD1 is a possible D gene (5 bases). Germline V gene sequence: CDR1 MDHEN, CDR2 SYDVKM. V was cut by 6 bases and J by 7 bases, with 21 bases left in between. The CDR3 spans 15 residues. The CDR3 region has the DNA TGTGCCAGCAGACCCCCGAAACCCGGGGCGGTTGGCTACACCTTC. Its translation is CASRPPKPGAVGYTF.

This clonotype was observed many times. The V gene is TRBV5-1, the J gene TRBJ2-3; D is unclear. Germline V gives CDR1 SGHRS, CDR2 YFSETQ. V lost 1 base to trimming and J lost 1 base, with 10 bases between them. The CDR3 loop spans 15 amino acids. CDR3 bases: TGCGCCAGCAGCTTGCGCTCCGGTGGCACAGATACGCAGTATTTT. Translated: CASSLRSGGTDTQYF.

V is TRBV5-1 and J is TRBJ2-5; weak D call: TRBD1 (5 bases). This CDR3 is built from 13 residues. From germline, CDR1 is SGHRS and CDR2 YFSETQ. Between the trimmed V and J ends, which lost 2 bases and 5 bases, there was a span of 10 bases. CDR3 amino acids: CASSFQGRETQYF. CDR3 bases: TGCGCCAGCAGCTTCCAGGGAAGGGAGACCCAGTACTTC.

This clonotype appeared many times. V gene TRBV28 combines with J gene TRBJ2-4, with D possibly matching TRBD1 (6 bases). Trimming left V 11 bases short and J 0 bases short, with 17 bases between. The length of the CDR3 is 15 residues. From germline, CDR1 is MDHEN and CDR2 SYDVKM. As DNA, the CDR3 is TGTGCCTCCACAGGGACAACTTTAGCCAAAAACATTCAGTACTTC. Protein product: CASTGTTLAKNIQYF.

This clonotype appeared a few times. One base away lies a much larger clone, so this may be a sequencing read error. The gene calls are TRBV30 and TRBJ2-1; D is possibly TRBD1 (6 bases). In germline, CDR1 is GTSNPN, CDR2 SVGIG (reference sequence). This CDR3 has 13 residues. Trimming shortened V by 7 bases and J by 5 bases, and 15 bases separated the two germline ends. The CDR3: CAFSRGNHNEQFF. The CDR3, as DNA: TGTGCCTTCTCCAGGGGAAACCACAATGAGCAGTTCTTC.

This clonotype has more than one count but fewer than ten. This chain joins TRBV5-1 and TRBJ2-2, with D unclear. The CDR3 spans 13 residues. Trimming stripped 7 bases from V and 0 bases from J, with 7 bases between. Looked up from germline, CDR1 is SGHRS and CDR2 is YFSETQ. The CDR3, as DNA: TGCGCCAGCCACCACGCGAACACCGGGGAGCTGTTTTTT. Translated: CASHHANTGELFF.

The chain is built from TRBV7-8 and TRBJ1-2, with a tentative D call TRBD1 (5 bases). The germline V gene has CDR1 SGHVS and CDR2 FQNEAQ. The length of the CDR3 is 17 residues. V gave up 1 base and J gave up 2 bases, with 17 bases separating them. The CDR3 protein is CASSLGEWDYLNYGYTF. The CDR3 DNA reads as TGTGCCAGCAGCTTAGGGGAGTGGGACTATCTGAACTATGGCTACACCTTC.

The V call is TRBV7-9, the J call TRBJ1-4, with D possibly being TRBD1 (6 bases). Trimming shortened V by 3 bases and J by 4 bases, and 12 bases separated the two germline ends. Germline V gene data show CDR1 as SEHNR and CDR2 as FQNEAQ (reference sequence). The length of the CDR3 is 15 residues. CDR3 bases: TGTGCCAGCAGCTTCGGGGGCACAGATAATGAAAAACTGTTTTTT. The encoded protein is CASSFGGTDNEKLFF.

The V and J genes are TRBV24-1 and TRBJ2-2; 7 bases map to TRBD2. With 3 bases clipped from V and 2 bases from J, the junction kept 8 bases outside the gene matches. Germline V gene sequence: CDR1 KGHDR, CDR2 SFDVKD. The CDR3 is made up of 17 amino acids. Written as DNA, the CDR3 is TGTGCCACCAGTGATATTACGACTAGCAGAAACACCGGGGAGCTGTTTTTT. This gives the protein CATSDITTSRNTGELFF.

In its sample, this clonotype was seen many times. CDR3: CASSFLATSSGRWDTQYF. The CDR3 DNA is TGCGCCAGCAGCTTTTTGGCCACCTCTAGCGGGAGATGGGATACGCAGTATTTT. The chain joins TRBV5-1 to TRBJ2-3, with TRBD2 identical over 10 bases. Germline V gene lookup returns CDR1 SGHRS and CDR2 YFSETQ. The CDR3 totals 18 residues. J gave up 6 bases and V 2 bases, and 15 bases lay outside the gene matches.

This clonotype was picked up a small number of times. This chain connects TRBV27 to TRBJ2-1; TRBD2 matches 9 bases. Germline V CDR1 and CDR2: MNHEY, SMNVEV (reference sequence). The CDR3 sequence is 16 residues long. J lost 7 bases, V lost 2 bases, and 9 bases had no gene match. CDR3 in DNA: TGTGCCAGCAGTTTAAGGCGGGAGGGCCGGAAAAATGAGCAGTTCTTC. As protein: CASSLRREGRKNEQFF.

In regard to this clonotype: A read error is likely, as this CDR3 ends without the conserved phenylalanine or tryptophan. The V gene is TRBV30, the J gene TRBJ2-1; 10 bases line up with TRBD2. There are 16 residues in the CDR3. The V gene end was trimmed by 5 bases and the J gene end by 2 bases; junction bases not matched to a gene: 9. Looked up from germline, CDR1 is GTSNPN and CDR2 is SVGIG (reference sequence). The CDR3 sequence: CAWASGSKLTYNEQFL. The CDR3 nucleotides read TGTGCCTGGGCTAGCGGGAGCAAATTAACCTACAATGAGCAGTTCCTC.

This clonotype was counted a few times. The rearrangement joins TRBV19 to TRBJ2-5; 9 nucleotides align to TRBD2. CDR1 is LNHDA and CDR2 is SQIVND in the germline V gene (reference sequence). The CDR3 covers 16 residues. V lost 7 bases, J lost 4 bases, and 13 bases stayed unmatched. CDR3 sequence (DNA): TGTGCCAGTACCGTGCGGGGCGGGAGGGCCGGAGAGACCCAGTACTTC. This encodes CASTVRGGRAGETQYF.

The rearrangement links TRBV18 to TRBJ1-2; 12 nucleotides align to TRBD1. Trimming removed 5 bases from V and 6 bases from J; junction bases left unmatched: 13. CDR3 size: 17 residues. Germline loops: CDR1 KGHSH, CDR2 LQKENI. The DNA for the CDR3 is TGTGCCAGCTCATATGGGACAGGGGGCACCCAAGACCATGGCTACACCTTC. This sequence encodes CASSYGTGGTQDHGYTF.

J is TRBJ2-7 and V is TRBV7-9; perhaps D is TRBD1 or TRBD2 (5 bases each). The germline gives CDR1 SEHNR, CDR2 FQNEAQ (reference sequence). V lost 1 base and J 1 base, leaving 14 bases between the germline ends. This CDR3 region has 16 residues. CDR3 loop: CASSLGGAHQSYEQYF. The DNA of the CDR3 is TGTGCCAGCAGCTTAGGAGGGGCGCATCAATCCTACGAGCAGTACTTC.

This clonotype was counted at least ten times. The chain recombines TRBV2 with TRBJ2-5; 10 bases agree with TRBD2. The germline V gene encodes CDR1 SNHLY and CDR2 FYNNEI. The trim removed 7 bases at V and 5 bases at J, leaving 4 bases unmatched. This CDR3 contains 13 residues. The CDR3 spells CASKREGRETQYF. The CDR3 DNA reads TGTGCCAGCAAGCGGGAGGGCCGGGAGACCCAGTACTTC.